This T cell receptor (beta chain) derives from a study of T cell responses to AZD1222 COVID-19 vaccine. Here immunoSEQ multiplex PCR was the method, and the copy in TCRdb shows in-frame clones only, minus some. The sample contains around 100,000 clones, 88% of which appear only once. Study findings and constraints: No day 14 peak samples; only post-peak repertoires were characterized.

Worth noting for this clone: Its cognate antigen is unknown.

The CDR3 is made up of 14 amino acids. Germline assignment: CDR1 LGHDT and CDR2 YNNKEL (reference sequence). V lost 4 bases and J 7 bases, leaving 16 bases between the germline ends. The input for sequencing was peripheral blood, taken on day 0 of AZD1222 vaccination. This receptor was identified in an adult in good health. The rearrangement links TRBV3-1 (or the pseudogene TRBV3-2) to TRBJ1-2; weak D call: TRBD1 (6 bases). In DNA, the CDR3 is TGTGCCAGCAGCCCTGTTTTGGACAGAGGTGGCTACACCTTC. This translates into CASSPVLDRGGYTF.